This passage covers 11 T cell receptor beta chains from one sample sequenced in a study of beta chain features in type 1 diabetes. No antigen has been assigned to these receptors. Reverse transcribing all isolated RNA meant expressed TCRB transcripts were sequenced. Profiling relied on immunoSEQ multiplex PCR, and the TCRdb table lists in-frame clones only, not all of them. In the table there are under 850,000 clones, 13% of which are singletons. Study findings and constraints: Moderate but significant shortening of TCRB CDR3s was recorded in all four CD4+ subsets from Type 1 diabetes patients.

Material for sequencing was naive CD4+ T cells from blood. The source of these receptors is a man aged 18-30 years with type 1 diabetes.

The chain is built from TRBV18 and TRBJ2-3; TRBD2 matches 11 bases. Germline lookup yields CDR1 KGHSH and CDR2 LQKENI. The ends lost 3 bases at V and 2 bases at J; junction bases unmatched: 7. The CDR3 runs 17 residues. The CDR3 DNA sequence: TGTGCCAGCTCACCCTCCCTAGCGGGGGGAACCACAGATACGCAGTATTTT. Translation gives CASSPSLAGGTTDTQYF.

This clone was observed a handful of times. The J gene is TRBJ2-3, the V gene TRBV15; D possibly matches TRBD1 or TRBD2 (6 bases each). The CDR3 extends over 17 amino acids. The ends were cut back, 0 bases at V and 0 bases at J, with 13 bases in the middle. Germline CDR1 reads LNHNV; CDR2 reads YYDKDF (reference sequence). Here the CDR3 DNA reads TGTGCCACCAGCAGAGATTTGTGGGGGGCCAGCACAGATACGCAGTATTTT. It codes for CATSRDLWGASTDTQYF.

This clone was seen a handful of times. The rearrangement joins TRBV28 to TRBJ2-7; the D gene could be TRBD1 or TRBD2 (5 bases each). The V gene lost 4 bases and the J gene lost 4 bases, with 26 bases spanning the gap. The CDR3 has 18 residues. CDR1 is MDHEN, CDR2 SYDVKM, per germline. The CDR3 DNA sequence: TGTGCCAGCAGTTACCTGTCCCCGGGACCCGTAGTTCATTACGAGCAGTACTTC. Encoded protein: CASSYLSPGPVVHYEQYF.

The sample holds a few counts of this clone. The V and J genes are TRBV5-1 and TRBJ2-1; 7 nucleotides match TRBD1. The CDR3 contains 14 residues. The junction had 5 bases not matched to a gene; V was cut back by 4 bases and J by 4 bases. Germline-derived CDR1 and CDR2 are SGHRS and YFSETQ. The CDR3 sequence is CASSIGQAYNEQFF. CDR3 nucleotides: TGCGCCAGCAGCATTGGACAGGCGTACAATGAGCAGTTCTTC.

This clone was seen a handful of times. Other DNA sequences in the same sample also yield this CDR3. The rearrangement links TRBV30 to TRBJ1-1; D is undetermined. CDR1 and CDR2 from the germline V gene are GTSNPN and SVGIG (reference sequence). The CDR3 extends over 13 amino acids. The V end was cut by 2 bases, the J end by 3 bases, with 10 bases between. For the CDR3, the DNA is TGTGCCTGGAGTAGCGGCGTGGACACTGAAGCTTTCTTT. The encoded protein is CAWSSGVDTEAFF.

This clone was recorded a few times. The chain has TRBV18 and TRBJ1-2, with unresolved D. Germline-derived CDR1 and CDR2 are KGHSH and LQKENI. V was cut by 5 bases and J by 3 bases, with 10 bases left in between. The CDR3 is 13 amino acids. As DNA, the CDR3 is TGTGCCAGCTCATCCTCCAGTGACTATGGCTACACCTTC. Translation: CASSSSSDYGYTF.

The rearrangement joins TRBV18 to TRBJ1-2; tentatively, D is TRBD1 (6 bases). Looked up from germline, CDR1 is KGHSH and CDR2 is LQKENI. This CDR3 contains 15 residues. V was shortened by 2 bases and J by 0 bases, with 10 bases between the two germline ends. In nucleotides, the CDR3 is TGTGCCAGCTCACCAGACAGGATTTCTAACTATGGCTACACCTTC. Amino acid sequence: CASSPDRISNYGYTF. Drawing the rest from reference TRBV18 and TRBJ1-2, the complete variable domain is NAGVMQNPRHLVRRRGQEARLRCSPMKGHSHVYWYRQLPEEGLKFMVYLQKENIIDESGMPKERFSAEFPKEGPSILRIQQVVRGDSAAYFCASSPDRISNYGYTFGSGTRLTVV.

The chain uses TRBV29-1 and TRBJ1-2; the D gene is possibly TRBD1 (5 bases). Germline-derived CDR1 and CDR2 are SQVTM and ANQGSEA. The CDR3 runs 14 residues. Trimming shortened V by 4 bases and J by 4 bases, and 16 bases separated the two germline ends. CDR3 residues: CSVVSRAYRYGYTF. The CDR3, as DNA: TGCAGCGTTGTTTCCAGGGCATATCGCTATGGCTACACCTTC.

This clone showed up just a few times. The chain uses TRBV2 and TRBJ2-5, with TRBD2 matching 8 bases. V trimming: 4 bases; J trimming: 5 bases; junction bases outside the gene matches: 12. CDR1 and CDR2 (germline): SNHLY, FYNNEI. The CDR3 has 16 amino acids. The CDR3 sequence is CASSAPPGGTEETQYF. The CDR3 DNA is TGTGCCAGCAGTGCCCCACCGGGGGGGACTGAGGAGACCCAGTACTTC.

The chain employs TRBV30 and TRBJ1-1, with D unclear. Trimming cost V 1 base and J 6 bases, with 9 bases left between them. CDR1 and CDR2 (germline): GTSNPN, SVGIG (reference sequence). The CDR3 extends over 12 amino acids. Here the CDR3 DNA reads TGTGCCTGGAGTGCGGGAGGAGCTGAAGCTTTCTTT. Protein sequence: CAWSAGGAEAFF.

This clone has more than one count but fewer than ten. V usage is TRBV30 and J usage is TRBJ2-1; D is perhaps TRBD2 (5 bases). V was pared by 1 base and J by 8 bases, with 9 bases between. Germline CDR1 reads GTSNPN; CDR2 reads SVGIG (reference sequence). CDR3 length equals 12 residues. CDR3: CAWSDAGDEQFF. CDR3 coding DNA: TGTGCCTGGAGTGATGCGGGTGATGAGCAGTTCTTC.